This T cell receptor beta chain was retrieved from a study of blood T cell repertoires in COVID-19. Study background: The analysed material was cDNA or gDNA that came from T cells, B-cell-depleted T cells, or PBMCs.

The V and J ends lost 6 bases and 6 bases respectively, with 15 bases between them. CDR3 length equals 14 residues. Per the germline V gene, CDR1 is MNHEY and CDR2 is SVGAGI. Per the original methods: Nucleated cell counts were estimated from reference gene primer amplification. Measured with immunoSEQ multiplex PCR; TCRdb has only the in-frame clones, and not every one. V and J calls and clone size are as listed in that table; D and trimming were resolved from the DNA. The data show approximately 280,000 clones, with roughly 86% seen just once and around 2.4% held by the top ten. Participants' reported clinical history set cohort assignment. Recovery among Cohort 3 donors was established by two negative PCRs, clearance, or symptom resolution. A single count supports this clone.

Sequencing was done on a sample of PBMCs or T cells enriched from blood (not recorded which). V is TRBV6-5 and J is TRBJ1-5; D might be TRBD1 (6 bases). The origin of this receptor is a woman aged 18-29 years who had recovered from COVID-19. The CDR3, as DNA: TGTGCCAGCAGCCGGAACAGGGCGGGTCAGCCCCAGCATTTT. It encodes CASSRNRAGQPQHF.